Listed below are T cell receptor beta chains from one sample, sequenced in a study of T cell repertoires in cytomegalovirus infection. From the reads, TCRdb called clonotypes with MiXCR, one entry per CDR3 protein. This sample has roughly 500,000 distinct CDR3 sequences; 16% occur once, and the top ten carry under 30%. The sequenced sample consisted of CD8+ T cells from PBMCs. The receptor set was obtained from a human donor in good health (CMV status not recorded). Some clones in this sample may be carry-over from other donors' samples. Both conserved end residues are part of each CDR3. The D gene is left open where the match is weak. Size tells how often a clone was seen (once, few, many) or the class of an expanded clone, and some rows leave it out.

J: TRBJ2-3
V: TRBV4-1
size: few
D: -
DNA: TGCGCCAGCAGCCAAGAAGGGATTGGGGATGGGGTTACAGATACGCAGTATTTT
CDR3: CASSQEGIGDGVTDTQYF

J: TRBJ1-2
V: TRBV7-2
size: many
D: -
DNA: TGTGCCAGCAGCTCCAACGACGTGCCCCTATGGTATGGCTACACCTTC
CDR3: CASSSNDVPLWYGYTF

J: TRBJ2-1
V: TRBV19
size: many
D: -
DNA: TGTGCCAGTAACTCCGGGGCAAGGGGGAGCGATGAGCAGTTCTTC
CDR3: CASNSGARGSDEQFF

J: TRBJ2-3
V: TRBV27
size: many
D: -
DNA: TGTGCCAGCAGTTTAAGGAGCACAGATACGCAGTATTTT
CDR3: CASSLRSTDTQYF

J: TRBJ1-1
V: TRBV5-4
size: -
D: -
DNA: TGTGCCAACAACCCCGCCGGTAGAAATGAAGCTTTCTTT
CDR3: CANNPAGRNEAFF

J: TRBJ2-7
V: TRBV29-1
size: -
D: TRBD2
DNA: TGCAGCGTTGAAGGACTAGCGGGGGTCTACGAGCAGTACTTC
CDR3: CSVEGLAGVYEQYF

J: TRBJ2-5
V: TRBV11-2
size: many
D: TRBD2
DNA: TGTGCCAGCAGCTTAGTGATGGCTAGCGGGGGTCATGGAGAGACCCAGTACTTC
CDR3: CASSLVMASGGHGETQYF

J: TRBJ1-1
V: TRBV11-2
size: -
D: TRBD1
DNA: TGTGCCAGCAGCTTAGATGGGGGGACAGGGGTTACTTTCTTT
CDR3: CASSLDGGTGVTFF

J: TRBJ2-5
V: TRBV11-2
size: -
D: TRBD2
DNA: TGTGCCAGCAGCTTCGAGGCTAGCGGGTTCGAGACCCAGTACTTC
CDR3: CASSFEASGFETQYF

J: TRBJ1-3
V: TRBV15
size: -
D: -
DNA: TGTGCCACCAGTCCTCCGAAGGGGCTCGGAAACACCATATATTTT
CDR3: CATSPPKGLGNTIYF

J: TRBJ1-1
V: TRBV5-1
size: few
D: TRBD1
DNA: TGCGCCACCTCTCCCGGCACAGGGGGCACTGAAGCTTTCTTT
CDR3: CATSPGTGGTEAFF

J: TRBJ1-5
V: TRBV7-2
size: many
D: -
DNA: TGTGCCAGCAGCTTAGACAGGACCAATCAGCCCCAGCATTTT
CDR3: CASSLDRTNQPQHF

J: TRBJ1-1
V: TRBV5-1
size: many
D: -
DNA: TGCGCCAGCAGCTTGGCGGGCATTCTAAACACTGAAGCTTTCTTT
CDR3: CASSLAGILNTEAFF

J: TRBJ1-1
V: TRBV7-9
size: few
D: -
DNA: TGTGCCAGCAGCTTAGGGGGAATGGACACTGAAGCTTTCTTT
CDR3: CASSLGGMDTEAFF

J: TRBJ2-7
V: TRBV6-5
size: -
D: -
DNA: TGTGCCAGCAGTTACAGGGACGGGTTCTACGAGCAGTACTTC
CDR3: CASSYRDGFYEQYF

J: TRBJ1-4
V: TRBV11-2
size: many
D: -
DNA: TGTGCCAGCAGCCTAGTCGGGAGTAATGAAAAACTGTTTTTT
CDR3: CASSLVGSNEKLFF

J: TRBJ2-5
V: TRBV3-1
size: -
D: TRBD2
DNA: TGTGCCAGCAGCCAAGGAATGTTTCTAGCGGGAGGGGGGGGGCAAGAGACCCAGTACTTC
CDR3: CASSQGMFLAGGGGQETQYF

J: TRBJ2-5
V: TRBV5-1
size: few
D: -
DNA: TGCGCCAGCGCGGGGCAAGAGACCCAGTACTTC
CDR3: CASAGQETQYF

J: TRBJ2-5
V: TRBV7-9
size: -
D: TRBD2
DNA: TGTGCCAGCAGCTTAGTCAGCGGGGGGCCGGGGAAGACCCAGTACTTC
CDR3: CASSLVSGGPGKTQYF

J: TRBJ1-2
V: TRBV7-3
size: few
D: -
DNA: TGTGCCAGCAGCGCAACAGGAGGGACTTGGGGCTACACCTTC
CDR3: CASSATGGTWGYTF

J: TRBJ2-1
V: TRBV19
size: many
D: TRBD2
DNA: TGTGCCAGTAGTATAGTCCCCCCAACGGGAGGGCCCTACAATGAGCAGTTCTTC
CDR3: CASSIVPPTGGPYNEQFF

J: TRBJ1-1
V: TRBV7-9
size: few
D: TRBD1
DNA: TGTGCCAGCAGCCCGACAGGGTACCGGAACACTGAAGCTTTCTTT
CDR3: CASSPTGYRNTEAFF

J: TRBJ2-7
V: TRBV9
size: few
D: -
DNA: TGTGCCAGCAGCGAGGGGGGCCCTAGCTCCTACGAGCAGTACTTC
CDR3: CASSEGGPSSYEQYF

J: TRBJ2-3
V: TRBV6-1
size: few
D: TRBD2
DNA: TGTGCCAGCAACCAACTAGCGGGAGGGCTCGCGGATACGCAGTATTTT
CDR3: CASNQLAGGLADTQYF

J: TRBJ1-1
V: TRBV27
size: many
D: -
DNA: TGTGCCAGCAGTCCGTCAAGCAGGGTGGAAATCACTGAAGCTTTCTTT
CDR3: CASSPSSRVEITEAFF

J: TRBJ2-1
V: TRBV2
size: -
D: TRBD1
DNA: TGTGCCAGGACAGGGCGGAACAATGAGCAGTTCTTC
CDR3: CARTGRNNEQFF

J: TRBJ1-1
V: TRBV12-3/TRBV12-4
size: -
D: -
DNA: TGTGCCAGCAGTCCATCGACAGATATGAACACTGAAGCTTTCTTT
CDR3: CASSPSTDMNTEAFF

J: TRBJ1-6
V: TRBV14
size: few
D: -
DNA: TGTGCCAGCAGCCTAGGAGGGCTAGGTTCACCCCTCCACTTT
CDR3: CASSLGGLGSPLHF

J: TRBJ1-5
V: TRBV28
size: many
D: -
DNA: TGTGCCAGCAGCTTAGGTACGGCTAGCAATCAGCCCCAGCATTTT
CDR3: CASSLGTASNQPQHF

J: TRBJ1-4
V: TRBV23-1
size: many
D: TRBD1
DNA: TGCGCCAGCAGTCGACAGGGGAGTGGGCCTAATGAAAAACTGTTTTTT
CDR3: CASSRQGSGPNEKLFF

J: TRBJ2-7
V: TRBV15
size: -
D: -
DNA: TGTGCCACCTCTAAGGATTTCTACGAGCAGTACTTC
CDR3: CATSKDFYEQYF

J: TRBJ1-4
V: TRBV13
size: few
D: -
DNA: TGTGCCAGCAGCCCCGGGCGGAAACAAAATGAAAAACTGTTTTTT
CDR3: CASSPGRKQNEKLFF

J: TRBJ1-1
V: TRBV4-1
size: -
D: -
DNA: TGCGCCAGCAGCCAAGAGATCAGGGTAGCCGCTGAAGCTTTCTTT
CDR3: CASSQEIRVAAEAFF

J: TRBJ2-5
V: TRBV13
size: -
D: TRBD1
DNA: TGTGCCAGCAGCACCGGGACAGTTGGAGAGACCCAGTACTTC
CDR3: CASSTGTVGETQYF

J: TRBJ2-2
V: TRBV24-1
size: few
D: TRBD1
DNA: TGTGCCACCAGTGATAGGGACAGCCCGAACACCGGGGAGCTGTTTTTT
CDR3: CATSDRDSPNTGELFF

J: TRBJ1-2
V: TRBV27
size: few
D: TRBD1
DNA: TGTGCCAGCAGCTTGAACAGACAGGGGACTAGCGACTATGGCTACACCTTC
CDR3: CASSLNRQGTSDYGYTF

J: TRBJ2-7
V: TRBV27
size: many
D: -
DNA: TGTGCCAGCAGTTCAGGATTCGGAGGCTACGAGCAGTACTTC
CDR3: CASSSGFGGYEQYF

J: TRBJ2-5
V: TRBV6-1
size: many
D: -
DNA: TGTGCCAGCAGTGGGACAGTAAGCCAAGAGACCCAGTACTTC
CDR3: CASSGTVSQETQYF

J: TRBJ2-5
V: TRBV6-4
size: -
D: TRBD1
DNA: TGTGCCAGCAGTGAGACGGGACAGTGGCAAGAGACCCAGTACTTC
CDR3: CASSETGQWQETQYF

J: TRBJ1-3
V: TRBV7-6
size: many
D: TRBD1
DNA: TGTGCCAGCAGCTCACAGGGGACTTCCTCTGGAAACACCATATATTTT
CDR3: CASSSQGTSSGNTIYF

J: TRBJ2-1
V: TRBV24-1
size: -
D: TRBD2
DNA: TGTGCCACCAGTGATGGAGCGGGAGAGTACAATGAGCAGTTCTTC
CDR3: CATSDGAGEYNEQFF